The 26 T cell receptor beta chains listed next were all sequenced from one sample in a study of T-cell memory formation after mild COVID-19. TCRdb re-analysed the 5' RACE reads in MiXCR, keeping a single row per CDR3 protein. The sample shows some 350,000 distinct CDR3 sequences, roughly 13% of them seen only once. The specimen was PBMCs or a T cell subset sorted from them (not recorded which). The receptors derive from a man between 18 and 29 years old who had mild COVID-19 (a few samples of this study predate the infection). Cell type and time point are not known.

This clonotype was seen many times. The CDR3: CASSRRQGAGETQYF. The DNA for the CDR3 is TGCGCCAGCAGCAGACGCCAGGGGGCCGGGGAGACCCAGTACTTC. This chain links TRBV5-1 with TRBJ2-5, with TRBD1 matching over 8 bases. The CDR3 runs to 15 residues. The trim removed 4 bases at V and 5 bases at J, leaving 10 bases unmatched. Germline V gives CDR1 SGHRS, CDR2 YFSETQ.

The gene calls are TRBV7-8 and TRBJ1-3; TRBD1 agrees at 12 bases. CDR3 length equals 18 residues. CDR1 SGHVS and CDR2 FQNEAQ come from the germline V gene. J lost 3 bases, V lost 3 bases, and 9 bases had no gene match. This CDR3 reads CASSLLGTGGAFGNTIYF. CDR3 nucleotide sequence: TGTGCCAGCAGCTTGCTCGGGACAGGGGGCGCTTTTGGAAACACCATATATTTT.

This clonotype was found a few times. V usage is TRBV19 and J usage is TRBJ2-3; D call uncertain. The germline V and J ends were trimmed by 3 bases and 4 bases, with 8 bases remaining between them. CDR1 and CDR2 from the germline V gene are LNHDA and SQIVND (reference sequence). The CDR3 runs 13 residues. CDR3 residues: CASSINRPDTQYF. As DNA, the CDR3 is TGTGCCAGTAGTATCAATAGGCCAGATACGCAGTATTTT.

This clonotype occurred a few times. The chain carries TRBV4-1 and TRBJ2-2; no clear D. This CDR3 contains 14 residues. The V gene lost 0 bases and the J gene lost 3 bases, with 5 bases spanning the gap. Germline values: CDR1 MGHRA, CDR2 YSYEKL. CDR3 DNA sequence: TGCGCCAGCAGCCAAGATCAATACACCGGGGAGCTGTTTTTT. This translates into CASSQDQYTGELFF.

The sample holds a few counts of this clonotype. V and J are TRBV5-1 and TRBJ2-6; no clear D gene. Germline lookup yields CDR1 SGHRS and CDR2 YFSETQ. The CDR3 runs to 16 residues. Trimming removed 0 bases from V and 0 bases from J, with 7 bases in between. The chain's CDR3 is CASSLDGFSGANVLTF. The CDR3 coding sequence is TGCGCCAGCAGCTTGGATGGATTCTCTGGGGCCAACGTCCTGACTTTC.

This clonotype turned up a few times. V gene TRBV3-1 combines with J gene TRBJ2-3; TRBD1 or TRBD2 may be the D gene (5 bases each). The germline CDR1 and CDR2 sequences are LGHDT and YNNKEL (reference sequence). The CDR3 is made up of 16 amino acids. V gave up 0 bases and J gave up 2 bases, with 12 bases separating them. In DNA, the CDR3 is TGTGCCAGCAGCCAAGACCGGGGACCGTACACAGATACGCAGTATTTT. It yields the protein CASSQDRGPYTDTQYF.

This clonotype was picked up a small number of times. The rearrangement uses TRBV10-3 and TRBJ2-3, with no clear D. V gave up 2 bases and J gave up 2 bases, with 8 bases separating them. CDR1 is ENHRY, CDR2 SYGVKD, per germline. The CDR3 covers 14 residues. The CDR3 coding sequence is TGTGCCATCAGTGAGAGGGAATTCACAGATACGCAGTATTTT. As protein: CAISEREFTDTQYF.

This clonotype was found many times. The gene calls are TRBV6-5 and TRBJ1-2; tentative D call: TRBD1 (6 bases). Trimming cost V 0 bases and J 7 bases, with 9 bases left between them. CDR1 is MNHEY and CDR2 is SVGAGI in the germline V gene. This CDR3 is 13 amino acids long. In DNA form, the CDR3 reads TGTGCCAGCAGTTACTCCAGGGGCCGTGGCTACACCTTC. Translating gives CASSYSRGRGYTF.

The sample holds a few counts of this clonotype. The rearrangement joins TRBV7-8 to TRBJ2-7; D unclear. Trimming cost V 1 base and J 3 bases, with 10 bases left between them. The germline CDR1 and CDR2 sequences are SGHVS and FQNEAQ. This CDR3 is 14 amino acids long. In DNA, the CDR3 is TGTGCCAGCAGCTTAGTGTACACAGACTACGAGCAGTACTTC. It encodes CASSLVYTDYEQYF.

The rearrangement links TRBV7-2 to TRBJ2-5, with TRBD1 as a possible D gene (5 bases). The CDR3 has 14 residues. CDR1 and CDR2 (germline): SGHTA, FQGNSA. Trimming stripped 5 bases from V and 7 bases from J, with 17 bases between. CDR3 region: CASSPETVPGTQYF. The DNA of the CDR3 is TGTGCCAGCAGCCCGGAGACAGTGCCCGGGACCCAGTACTTC.

Only a few counts were recorded for this clonotype. The V gene is TRBV10-3, the J gene TRBJ2-1, with 11 bases identical to TRBD2. The CDR3 spans 16 residues. The germline CDR1 and CDR2 sequences are ENHRY and SYGVKD. V dropped 0 bases and J dropped 8; count of bases not matched to a gene: 6. The CDR3 region has the DNA TGTGCCATCAGTGAGTCGGATAGCGGGGGGGCCCATGAGCAGTTCTTC. Translation: CAISESDSGGAHEQFF.

This clonotype was seen a handful of times. This chain joins TRBV5-1 and TRBJ2-3; TRBD2 matches at 9 bases. Per the germline V gene, CDR1 is SGHRS and CDR2 is YFSETQ. The CDR3 totals 20 residues. The ends lost 0 bases at V and 1 base at J; junction bases unmatched: 15. CDR3 residues: CASSLGRTSALLGGTDTQYF. The CDR3 DNA follows: TGCGCCAGCAGCTTGGGACGGACTAGCGCACTACTTGGGGGCACAGATACGCAGTATTTT.

This clonotype was observed a few times. The rearrangement links TRBV7-6 to TRBJ1-1, with unresolved D. In germline, CDR1 is SGHVS, CDR2 FNYEAQ. V lost 6 bases to trimming and J lost 1 base, with 18 bases between them. The CDR3 is 16 residues long. The CDR3 here is CASSPGVFGPNTEAFF. CDR3 sequence (DNA): TGTGCCAGCAGTCCCGGGGTGTTTGGTCCGAACACTGAAGCTTTCTTT.

This clonotype was seen repeatedly, ten times or more. The genes are TRBV7-2 and TRBJ2-7; a weak D match, TRBD1 (5 bases). The CDR3 runs to 11 residues. CDR1 is SGHTA, CDR2 FQGNSA, per germline. V lost 6 bases, J lost 7 bases, and 10 bases lay in between. This chain's CDR3 is CASSFSGEQYF. Here the CDR3 DNA reads TGTGCCAGCAGTTTTTCAGGGGAGCAGTACTTC.

This clonotype was found a few times. The chain recombines TRBV10-3 with TRBJ1-5, with D hard to call. V was trimmed by 6 bases and J by 2 bases, leaving 14 bases between them. The CDR3 extends over 15 amino acids. Per the germline V gene, CDR1 is ENHRY and CDR2 is SYGVKD. The CDR3 DNA follows: TGTGCCATCAGGTCTACCGGAGTTGGCAATCAGCCCCAGCATTTT. Translating it yields CAIRSTGVGNQPQHF.

The chain links TRBV2 to TRBJ1-1; the match to TRBD1 covers 8 bases. The CDR3 has 14 amino acids. J lost 3 bases, V lost 7 bases, and 7 bases had no gene match. Germline-derived CDR1 and CDR2 are SNHLY and FYNNEI. The CDR3 sequence is CASTRDRQYTEAFF. CDR3 in DNA: TGTGCCAGCACCCGGGACAGGCAATACACTGAAGCTTTCTTT.

This chain connects TRBV20-1 to TRBJ2-3, with D uncertain. The germline V gene has CDR1 DFQATT and CDR2 SNEGSKA (reference sequence). V dropped 0 bases and J dropped 7 bases, with 5 bases sitting between them. The CDR3 is 11 amino acids. This CDR3 is CSARDVNTQYF. CDR3 in DNA: TGCAGTGCTAGAGATGTAAATACGCAGTATTTT.

This chain connects TRBV5-1 to TRBJ2-7, with TRBD1 matching over 8 bases. Germline V CDR1 and CDR2: SGHRS, YFSETQ. V lost 2 bases, J lost 7 bases, and 8 bases stayed unmatched. The CDR3 has 14 amino acids. CDR3 residues: CASSLRQGTREQYF. The CDR3 nucleotides read TGCGCCAGCAGCTTAAGACAGGGGACTCGGGAGCAGTACTTC.

Only a few counts were recorded for this clonotype. The V gene is TRBV29-1, the J gene TRBJ1-1; D unresolved. The CDR3 extends over 14 amino acids. In germline, CDR1 is SQVTM, CDR2 ANQGSEA. Trimming took 8 bases from V and 0 from J, leaving 16 bases between them. This chain's CDR3 is CSSIVRGMNTEAFF. In nucleotides, the CDR3 is TGCAGCTCAATCGTGCGGGGTATGAACACTGAAGCTTTCTTT. Filled out from reference TRBV29-1 and TRBJ1-1, the complete variable domain reads SAVISQKPSRDICQRGTSLTIQCQVDSQVTMMFWYRQQPGQSLTLIATANQGSEATYESGFVIDKFPISRPNLTFSTLTVSNMSPEDSSIYLCSSIVRGMNTEAFFGQGTRLTVV.

This clonotype occurred a few times. The chain employs TRBV7-8 and TRBJ1-1; D remains unclear. Trimming pared 5 bases from V and 4 bases from J, leaving 11 bases between. The length of the CDR3 is 13 residues. Germline lookup yields CDR1 SGHVS and CDR2 FQNEAQ. CDR3 in amino acids: CASSLSRITEAFF. CDR3 bases: TGTGCCAGCAGCCTTAGTCGGATCACTGAAGCTTTCTTT.

This clonotype was observed a few times. This chain joins TRBV27 and TRBJ2-3; 8 nucleotides agree with TRBD1. Germline V gene data show CDR1 as MNHEY and CDR2 as SMNVEV (reference sequence). This CDR3 has 15 residues. Germline trimming cut 3 bases from V and 10 bases from J; bases unmatched to any gene: 12. CDR3 nucleotides: TGTGCCAGCAGTTTTTCACGGACAGGGTTGAGGTCGCAGTATTTT. It translates to CASSFSRTGLRSQYF.

This chain uses TRBV6-2 or TRBV6-3 with TRBJ1-5; no firm D call. V was trimmed by 8 bases and J by 2 bases, leaving 13 bases between them. The CDR3 has 14 amino acids. Looked up from germline, CDR1 is MNHEY and CDR2 is SVGEGT. CDR3 sequence reads: CASGGIPRNQPQHF. Written as DNA, the CDR3 is TGTGCCAGCGGAGGCATACCACGCAATCAGCCCCAGCATTTT.

This clonotype came up a few times. The chain uses TRBV18 and TRBJ2-2; 7 bases fit TRBD1. Germline V gene sequence: CDR1 KGHSH, CDR2 LQKENI. There are 15 residues in the CDR3. Trimming cost V 5 bases and J 3 bases; bases outside gene matches: 6. CDR3 in amino acids: CASSSDRRYTGELFF. DNA of the CDR3: TGTGCCAGCTCATCGGACAGGAGATACACCGGGGAGCTGTTTTTT.

A few counts support this clonotype. V gene TRBV4-3 combines with J gene TRBJ1-1; D unclear. Trimming took 2 bases from V and 1 from J, leaving 11 bases between them. The CDR3 is 15 amino acids. Germline lookup yields CDR1 LGHNA and CDR2 YSLEER. The CDR3 protein is CASSQFGRSNTEAFF. CDR3 DNA sequence: TGCGCCAGCAGCCAATTTGGCCGGTCGAACACTGAAGCTTTCTTT.

The rearrangement links TRBV18 to TRBJ2-1; 9 bases agree with TRBD1. The CDR3 covers 12 residues. The germline V gene has CDR1 KGHSH and CDR2 LQKENI. With V trimmed by 9 bases and J by 8 bases, 5 bases remained unmatched. The DNA for the CDR3 is TGTGCCAGTGCAACAGGGGGCGATGAGCAGTTCTTC. This sequence encodes CASATGGDEQFF.

This sequence joins TRBV7-9 and TRBJ2-1, with D possibly matching TRBD2 (5 bases). The CDR3 spans 15 residues. V lost 3 bases, J lost 5 bases, and 14 bases lay in between. Per the germline V gene, CDR1 is SEHNR and CDR2 is FQNEAQ (reference sequence). In DNA, the CDR3 is TGTGCCAGCAGCTTGCAGTGGAGGACGGACAATGAGCAGTTCTTC. The encoded protein is CASSLQWRTDNEQFF.